This entry lists 14 T cell receptor beta chains sequenced from one sample in a study of T cell repertoires in cytomegalovirus infection (dated by TCRdb to about 2019). The run used an Illumina HiSeq 1500. TCRdb itself trimmed the public reads at Q25 with fastp, ran MiXCR and retained productive beta chains. CDR3 protein sequences are deduplicated, and each keeps its most common genes and DNA. Present in this sample are more than 150,000 distinct CDR3 sequences, roughly a fifth of which were seen just once. The ten most abundant clones make up under 3.5% of the sample. The source material was PBMCs. The receptors here all came from a human donor in good health (CMV status not recorded). Some clones in this sample may be carry-over from other donors' samples.

A word on this clonotype: This may stem from a read error, because a much larger clone lies one nucleotide away. The J gene is TRBJ2-4, the V gene TRBV30; the match to TRBD1 covers 10 bases. This CDR3 region has 15 residues. V was pared by 5 bases and J by 9 bases, with 13 bases of the junction left unmatched. Germline V CDR1 and CDR2: GTSNPN, SVGIG (reference sequence). DNA for the CDR3: TGTGCCTGGGGCCGGGACAGGGGTTGGGAAATCATTCAGTACTTC. Amino acids: CAWGRDRGWEIIQYF.

This clonotype showed up just a few times. The chain recombines TRBV5-6 with TRBJ2-3; D not certain. Looked up from germline, CDR1 is SGHDT and CDR2 is YYEEEE. V lost 6 bases to trimming and J lost 4 bases, with 6 bases between them. This CDR3 has 11 residues. The CDR3 DNA is TGTGCCAGCATCTCGGCAGATACGCAGTATTTT. Its protein product is CASISADTQYF.

Note on this clonotype: Compared with germline, one end of the junction differs, possibly owing to a read error. This rearrangement joins TRBV4-1 to TRBJ2-6, with 7 bases that match TRBD1. Germline lookup yields CDR1 MGHRA and CDR2 YSYEKL. CDR3 length equals 18 residues. CDR3 nucleotide sequence: TGCGCCAGCAGCCAAGAGGGCAGGGGGATCTCTGGGGCCGACGTCCTGACTTTC. Translation gives CASSQEGRGISGADVLTF.

This clonotype was seen many times. CDR3 nucleotide sequence: TGTGCCAGCAGCTTAGGTGAAGGGTGGAGCTCACCCCTCCACTTT. Its protein product is CASSLGEGWSSPLHF. V is TRBV7-8 and J is TRBJ1-6, with no clear D. Between the trimmed V and J ends, which lost 1 base and 10 bases, there was a span of 14 bases. The germline V gene has CDR1 SGHVS and CDR2 FQNEAQ. The CDR3 is 15 amino acids.

This clonotype was seen at least ten times. This chain joins TRBV7-2 and TRBJ1-2, with a possible D match to TRBD1 (5 bases). The CDR3 runs 13 residues. Germline loops: CDR1 SGHTA, CDR2 FQGNSA. Deletions cut 4 bases from V and 2 bases from J, with 8 bases between. This CDR3 is CASSYDSNYGYTF. Here the CDR3 DNA reads TGTGCCAGCAGCTACGACAGCAACTATGGCTACACCTTC.

The table lists this clonotype with a few counts. The V call is TRBV5-6, the J call TRBJ2-1, with a possible D match to TRBD2 (5 bases). V lost 2 bases and J 0 bases, leaving 12 bases between the germline ends. The CDR3 spans 16 residues. Germline assignment: CDR1 SGHDT and CDR2 YYEEEE. The CDR3 protein is CASSFVAPSSYNEQFF. Written as DNA, the CDR3 is TGTGCCAGCAGCTTTGTAGCGCCGAGCTCCTACAATGAGCAGTTCTTC.

The chain employs TRBV14 and TRBJ2-2; 7 nucleotides align to TRBD1. The V gene end was trimmed by 6 bases and the J gene end by 6 bases; junction bases not matched to a gene: 7. The CDR3 has 14 amino acids. Germline V gene data show CDR1 as SGHDN and CDR2 as FVKESK. The CDR3 protein is CASSLRQGAGELFF. The CDR3 coding sequence is TGTGCCAGCAGTCTCAGACAGGGCGCCGGGGAGCTGTTTTTT.

This clonotype was found once. The rearrangement uses TRBV2 and TRBJ2-7, with D uncertain. This CDR3 contains 10 residues. Germline CDR1 reads SNHLY; CDR2 reads FYNNEI. Between the trimmed V and J ends, which lost 4 bases and 12 bases, there was a span of 10 bases. CDR3 in amino acids: CASSGRSRYF. The CDR3 nucleotides are TGTGCCAGCAGTGGAAGGTCGCGGTACTTC.

V is TRBV5-8 and J is TRBJ1-2; maybe TRBD1 (6 bases). The CDR3 runs to 12 residues. V lost 4 bases, J lost 7 bases, and 11 bases lay in between. Germline CDR1 reads SGHTS; CDR2 reads YDEGEE. CDR3 sequence: CASSPGAGGYTF. In nucleotides, the CDR3 is TGTGCCAGCAGCCCGGGGGCAGGTGGCTACACCTTC.

This CDR3 is CASRPQLQGARGTGELFF. DNA of the CDR3: TGTGCCAGTAGACCCCAATTACAGGGGGCAAGGGGCACCGGGGAGCTGTTTTTT. This chain links TRBV19 with TRBJ2-2; 9 bases match TRBD1. Germline CDR1 and CDR2: LNHDA and SQIVND (reference sequence). There are 18 residues in the CDR3. V gave up 6 bases and J gave up 4 bases; unmatched junction bases: 15. Based on the CDR3 plus reference TRBV19 and TRBJ2-2, the full variable domain is DGGITQSPKYLFRKEGQNVTLSCEQNLNHDAMYWYRQDPGQGLRLIYYSQIVNDFQKGDIAEGYSVSREKKESFPLTVTSAQKNPTAFYLCASRPQLQGARGTGELFFGEGSRLTVL.

This clonotype was seen at least ten times. The rearrangement uses TRBV12-3 or TRBV12-4 and TRBJ1-5; D remains unclear. Trimming shortened V by 6 bases and J by 3 bases, and 9 bases separated the two germline ends. This CDR3 spans 13 amino acids. The CDR3 nucleotides read TGTGCCAGCAGCCCCATGGCCAATCAGCCCCAGCATTTT. This translates into CASSPMANQPQHF.

A note on this clonotype: The junction does not match germline at one end; this may be a read error. This chain connects TRBV6-6 to TRBJ2-6; a possible D gene is TRBD1 (5 bases). The CDR3 spans 15 residues. Germline CDR1 is MNHNY and CDR2 is SVGAGI (reference sequence). The CDR3 DNA reads as TGTGCCAGCAGTTACGAAGGTTCTGGGGCCAACATCCTGACTTTC. This codes for CASSYEGSGANILTF.

At least ten counts were recorded for this clonotype. V usage is TRBV19 and J usage is TRBJ2-7; 8 bases map to TRBD2. The CDR3 consists of 14 residues. V gave up 6 bases and J gave up 7 bases; unmatched junction bases: 11. Germline V gene lookup returns CDR1 LNHDA and CDR2 SQIVND (reference sequence). The chain's CDR3 is CASSLSGSGGEQYF. Here the CDR3 DNA reads TGTGCCAGTAGCCTCAGCGGGAGCGGTGGGGAGCAGTACTTC.

This clonotype was observed once. The rearrangement links TRBV19 to TRBJ1-1; 7 bases are a match to TRBD1. Germline V gene lookup returns CDR1 LNHDA and CDR2 SQIVND (reference sequence). The CDR3 has 14 residues. The trim removed 9 bases at V and 3 bases at J, leaving 10 bases unmatched. The CDR3 nucleotides read TGTGCCAGCCATCCTGCAGGGGGATACACTGAAGCTTTCTTT. It translates to CASHPAGGYTEAFF.